This TCR beta chain is drawn from a study of shared clonotypes between healthy human individuals. Germline V gives CDR1 SQVTM, CDR2 ANQGSEA. Trimming stripped 6 bases from V and 6 bases from J, with 6 bases between. This CDR3 contains 10 residues. Study results and limitations: Clonotype sharing among donors, it was expected, would be affected by sequencing depth. In a handful of donors, approximately 5% of naive CD4 clonotypes appeared in common.

Per the original data handling: ImmunoSEQ yielded junction-only sequences lacking quality scores, so filtering differed. TCRdb's table, derived via immunoSEQ multiplex PCR, lists solely in-frame clones and lacks some. V, J and clone size are taken as reported in that table, and D and trimming were inferred from the DNA itself. The sample includes some 2.4 million clones, under 95% of them seen just once. Concerning this clone itself: Its specificity is unknown.

The healthy adult donors were HIV-negative and reported no recent acute infections or vaccinations. This clonotype was sampled from a man in his late teens or twenties in good health. Some clones in this sample may be carry-over from other donors' samples. The chain carries TRBV29-1 and TRBJ2-1, with D uncertain. Sequencing was performed on naive CD4+ T cells from PBMCs. Subset indicated: CD45RA+ positively selected. The DNA for the CDR3 is TGCAGCGTAACAAGCAATGAGCAGTTCTTC. It is translated as CSVTSNEQFF.